The next 26 T cell receptor beta chains were all read from a single sample in a study of T cells in Graves' hyperthyroidism and ophthalmopathy. RNA transcripts served as the template for amplifying TCR beta CDR3 regions. The HTBI set primed first-round TCR CDR3 RT-PCR. One entry per CDR3 protein results from TCRdb running MiXCR on the multiplex PCR reads. The data hold tens of thousands of distinct CDR3 sequences, with roughly 51% observed a single time. Sequencing was performed on peripheral blood or thyroid tissue (not recorded which). The receptor set was obtained from a man in his late teens or twenties with Graves' hyperthyroidism.

In DNA form, the CDR3 reads TGTGCCAGCAGTAGCGCGTGGGGGCTGGGCTACACCTTC. This encodes CASSSAWGLGYTF. The chain links TRBV12-3 or TRBV12-4 to TRBJ1-2; weak D call: TRBD1 (6 bases). Trimming left V 5 bases short and J 8 bases short, with 15 bases between. This CDR3 has 13 residues.

In this sample, this clonotype turned up many times. V usage is TRBV7-9 and J usage is TRBJ1-2; D is possibly TRBD1 (5 bases). Germline V lookup: CDR1 SEHNR, CDR2 FQNEAQ (reference sequence). Trimming took 2 bases from V and 6 from J, leaving 16 bases between them. The CDR3 contains 15 residues. CDR3 nucleotide sequence: TGTGCCAGCAGCTTACGTGAGGGACGGGTTGATGGCTACACCTTC. Translation gives CASSLREGRVDGYTF.

This clonotype was counted ten times or more. The chain carries TRBV7-2 and TRBJ1-5, with no clear D. Trimming took off 5 bases at V and 1 base at J, with 15 bases between the two ends. The CDR3 is 16 residues long. The germline CDR1 and CDR2 sequences are SGHTA and FQGNSA. The CDR3 loop reads CASSPRGGISNQPQHF. The CDR3 region has the DNA TGTGCCAGCAGCCCTCGCGGAGGGATCAGCAATCAGCCCCAGCATTTT.

With respect to this clonotype: A much larger clone lies one base from this, so it may be a read error. This rearrangement joins TRBV28 to TRBJ1-1; D ambiguous. Germline CDR1 and CDR2: MDHEN and SYDVKM. The CDR3 has 13 amino acids. The CDR3 region is CASSPGPRAEALF. CDR3 DNA sequence: TGTGCCAGCAGCCCCGGTCCCAGAGCTGAAGCTCTCTTT.

The V call is TRBV10-3, the J call TRBJ2-7; D is undetermined. Germline CDR1 reads ENHRY; CDR2 reads SYGVKD. CDR3 length: 15 residues. Trimming took off 2 bases at V and 7 bases at J, with 18 bases between the two ends. This CDR3 reads CAISERYWPLWEQYF. CDR3 DNA: TGTGCCATCAGTGAGCGGTATTGGCCCCTTTGGGAGCAGTACTTC.

There are many counts of this clonotype. The chain recombines TRBV20-1 with TRBJ1-1; D is ambiguous. Trimming took off 3 bases at V and 1 base at J, with 18 bases between the two ends. The germline gives CDR1 DFQATT, CDR2 SNEGSKA (reference sequence). The CDR3 totals 16 residues. CDR3 amino acids: CSASMFVWAGNTEAFF. Here the CDR3 DNA reads TGCAGTGCTAGTATGTTTGTGTGGGCGGGGAACACTGAAGCTTTCTTT.

This chain links TRBV29-1 with TRBJ2-3; TRBD2 is a possible D gene (6 bases). The germline V and J ends were trimmed by 6 bases and 0 bases, with 13 bases remaining between them. Germline V gene sequence: CDR1 SQVTM, CDR2 ANQGSEA. This CDR3 is built from 14 residues. The CDR3 spells CSVRPGTSTDTQYF. The CDR3 DNA follows: TGCAGCGTGAGGCCCGGGACTAGCACAGATACGCAGTATTTT.

This clonotype was found many times. The chain uses TRBV20-1 and TRBJ2-5; 9 positions match TRBD2. Germline loops: CDR1 DFQATT, CDR2 SNEGSKA (reference sequence). J lost 4 bases, V lost 3 bases, and 9 bases had no gene match. The CDR3 is 15 amino acids. Written as DNA, the CDR3 is TGCAGTGCTAGTCATAGCGGGGGACCTCGAGAGACCCAGTACTTC. Amino acids: CSASHSGGPRETQYF.

In this sample, this clonotype turned up once. The chain uses TRBV24-1 and TRBJ2-7, with no clear D. CDR3 length: 12 amino acids. Deletions cut 4 bases from V and 5 bases from J, with 8 bases between. Germline CDR1 is KGHDR and CDR2 is SFDVKD. As DNA, the CDR3 is TGTGCCACCAGTGACCCTGACCACGAGCAGTACTTC. Translation gives CATSDPDHEQYF.

This clonotype was seen many times. The chain couples TRBV7-2 to TRBJ2-7, with D perhaps TRBD1 (7 bases). Germline CDR1 SGHTA, CDR2 FQGNSA. This CDR3 is built from 14 residues. The ends were cut back, 3 bases at V and 6 bases at J, with 15 bases in the middle. The CDR3 reads CASSFLSGGGEQYF. CDR3 coding DNA: TGTGCCAGCAGCTTTCTTTCAGGGGGAGGCGAGCAGTACTTC.

This rearrangement joins TRBV5-1 to TRBJ2-2, with TRBD2 matching over 9 bases. J gave up 3 bases and V 4 bases, and 4 bases lay outside the gene matches. The CDR3 contains 15 residues. Germline CDR1 SGHRS, CDR2 YFSETQ. The CDR3 nucleotides read TGCGCCAGCAGCCCTAGCGGGAAGGACACCGGGGAGCTGTTTTTT. Translated: CASSPSGKDTGELFF.

The chain uses TRBV7-6 and TRBJ2-5; TRBD2 matches at 11 bases. The CDR3 totals 15 residues. Trimming took 5 bases from V and 1 from J; bases not matched to a gene: 3. Germline assignment: CDR1 SGHVS and CDR2 FNYEAQ. This chain's CDR3 is CASSKGLAAQETQYF. The CDR3 DNA is TGTGCCAGCAGCAAGGGACTAGCGGCCCAAGAGACCCAGTACTTC.

This clonotype was seen just once. This chain links TRBV29-1 with TRBJ2-5; the D gene is possibly TRBD1 (6 bases). Germline assignment: CDR1 SQVTM and CDR2 ANQGSEA. This CDR3 comprises 11 residues. Trimming cost V 7 bases and J 3 bases, with 9 bases left between them. For the CDR3, the DNA is TGCAGCGGGACAGCTAAAGAGACCCAGTACTTC. Translating gives CSGTAKETQYF.

The chain links TRBV7-3 to TRBJ2-7; 8 positions agree with TRBD1. CDR3 length equals 15 residues. Germline assignment: CDR1 SGHTA and CDR2 FQGTGA. Germline trimming cut 9 bases from V and 2 bases from J; bases unmatched to any gene: 12. In nucleotides, the CDR3 is TGTGCCAGTAGTATTTTGGGACAGGCGACCTACGAGCAGTACTTC. It encodes CASSILGQATYEQYF.

This clonotype was found many times. The chain couples TRBV28 to TRBJ1-5; D is perhaps TRBD1 (5 bases). Per germline, CDR1 MDHEN and CDR2 SYDVKM. This CDR3 has 11 residues. Trimming left V 5 bases short and J 13 bases short, with 12 bases between. The DNA of the CDR3 is TGTGCCAGCAGTCTCCCGGGACCTCAGCATTTT. Residues: CASSLPGPQHF.

As to this clonotype: This may be a read error, as it is one base from a much larger clone. This CDR3 is missing its conserved last phenylalanine or tryptophan, likely due to a read error. The chain has TRBV9 and TRBJ1-5; D is unclear. Germline assignment: CDR1 SGDLS and CDR2 YYNGEE. The CDR3 is made up of 15 amino acids. V was trimmed by 4 bases and J by 4 bases, leaving 15 bases between them. Here the CDR3 reads CASSIDPGGNQPQHL. In DNA, the CDR3 is TGTGCCAGCAGCATAGATCCGGGAGGGAATCAGCCCCAGCATCTT.

This clonotype was detected only a few times. A much larger clone sits a single nucleotide away, making a read error possible. The gene calls are TRBV19 and TRBJ2-2; maybe TRBD1 (6 bases). The CDR3 spans 13 residues. Trimming took 11 bases from V and 5 from J, leaving 15 bases between them. Looked up from germline, CDR1 is LNHDA and CDR2 is SQIVND (reference sequence). CDR3 DNA: TGTGCCGGTACAGGGTCTGTTACCGGGGAGCTGTTTTTT. Translated, it gives CAGTGSVTGELFF.

The sample holds many counts of this clonotype. The rearrangement uses TRBV6-6 and TRBJ2-5; possible D gene TRBD2, 6 bases. Trimming removed 8 bases at V and 3 bases at J, with 10 bases between. From germline, CDR1 is MNHNY and CDR2 SVGAGI (reference sequence). This CDR3 is 12 amino acids long. The CDR3 loop reads CASGRREETQYF. The CDR3 region has the DNA TGTGCCAGCGGGAGGAGAGAAGAGACCCAGTACTTC.

This chain uses TRBV7-8 with TRBJ1-6, with TRBD1 identical over 8 bases. V lost 3 bases, J lost 6 bases, and 4 bases stayed unmatched. The germline V gene has CDR1 SGHVS and CDR2 FQNEAQ. CDR3 length: 15 residues. The CDR3 spells CASSFRQGSNSPLHF. The CDR3 region has the DNA TGTGCCAGCAGCTTCCGACAGGGGAGTAATTCACCCCTCCACTTT.

The chain is built from TRBV7-9 and TRBJ1-1, with a possible D match to TRBD1 (6 bases). The germline CDR1 and CDR2 sequences are SEHNR and FQNEAQ (reference sequence). The ends were cut back, 3 bases at V and 11 bases at J, with 13 bases in the middle. The CDR3 sequence is 12 residues long. The chain's CDR3 is CASSFRQESAFF. CDR3 nucleotides: TGTGCCAGCAGCTTTAGACAGGAATCGGCTTTCTTT.

This clonotype came up many times. The chain uses TRBV20-1 and TRBJ1-2; 7 bases map to TRBD1. Germline CDR1 and CDR2: DFQATT and SNEGSKA (reference sequence). J was trimmed by 2 bases and V by 0 bases; bases with no gene match: 9. This CDR3 has 16 residues. CDR3 sequence: CSARDYRGHSNYGYTF. The CDR3 coding sequence is TGCAGTGCTAGAGATTACAGGGGTCATTCCAACTATGGCTACACCTTC.

With respect to this clonotype: A read error may be the cause here, since a much bigger clone is one base away. The rearrangement uses TRBV6-1 and TRBJ1-5; D is possibly TRBD1 (5 bases). Trimming pared 7 bases from V and 5 bases from J, leaving 21 bases between. Germline-derived CDR1 and CDR2 are MNHNS and SASEGT. The length of the CDR3 is 16 residues. The CDR3 here is CASNFQGMRNDQPQHF. CDR3 bases: TGTGCCAGCAATTTTCAGGGAATGCGAAACGATCAGCCCCAGCATTTT.

The chain employs TRBV27 and TRBJ1-4; a weak D match, TRBD1 (6 bases). Trimming removed 5 bases from V and 4 bases from J, with 14 bases in between. CDR3 length equals 15 residues. Germline V gene sequence: CDR1 MNHEY, CDR2 SMNVEV (reference sequence). The CDR3 DNA sequence: TGTGCCAGCAGTCTCATAGGGGGGCGTAATGAAAAACTGTTTTTT. Protein product: CASSLIGGRNEKLFF.

The V and J genes are TRBV20-1 and TRBJ2-5; 7 positions agree with TRBD2. CDR3 length: 12 residues. Germline values: CDR1 DFQATT, CDR2 SNEGSKA (reference sequence). Losses at the gene ends were 6 bases for V and 7 bases for J; bases not matched to a gene: 8. The CDR3 reads CSAFGGGGTQYF. The CDR3 bases are TGCAGTGCCTTCGGTGGCGGGGGGACCCAGTACTTC.

This clonotype has at least ten counts. This chain connects TRBV7-9 to TRBJ1-6, with a weak D call TRBD1 (5 bases). V dropped 1 base and J dropped 6 bases, with 16 bases sitting between them. Germline loops: CDR1 SEHNR, CDR2 FQNEAQ (reference sequence). The CDR3 runs to 17 residues. CDR3 DNA sequence: TGTGCCAGCAGCTTAGGGGGCAGTACAGGAACTAATTCACCCCTCCACTTT. Encoded protein: CASSLGGSTGTNSPLHF.

The chain joins TRBV11-3 to TRBJ2-5, with D possibly TRBD2 on 5 matching bases. Germline CDR1 is SGHNT and CDR2 is YENEEA. The germline V and J ends were trimmed by 5 bases and 1 base, with 11 bases remaining between them. There are 14 residues in the CDR3. The CDR3 loop reads CASSPGVGQETQYF. The DNA for the CDR3 is TGTGCCAGCAGCCCCGGGGTGGGCCAAGAGACCCAGTACTTC.